This TCR beta chain was identified during a study of T cell responses to AZD1222 COVID-19 vaccine. On the study more broadly: Second-dose intervals near 4 or 12 weeks were combined.

This clone is a singleton in its sample. Its antigen is not known. The protocol was immunoSEQ multiplex PCR, while the TCRdb copy is restricted to in-frame clones and leaves out a portion. The data contain 100,000 to 120,000 clones, 87% of them seen just once; the ten biggest clones take up 2.5% to 3.5%. Study results and limitations: At baseline, just 5 or 6 AZD1222 recipients tested seropositive.

CDR1 is MDHEN, CDR2 SYDVKM, per germline. V dropped 1 base and J dropped 7; count of bases not matched to a gene: 13. The CDR3 is made up of 16 amino acids. This TCR derives from an adult in good health. Sequences were derived from peripheral blood, sampled on day 0 of AZD1222 vaccination. The chain couples TRBV28 to TRBJ2-7; 7 nucleotides align to TRBD2. Written as DNA, the CDR3 is TGTGCCAGCAGTTTATCCGCGGCGGGAGAGGCTCTAGAGCAGTACTTC. This encodes CASSLSAAGEALEQYF.